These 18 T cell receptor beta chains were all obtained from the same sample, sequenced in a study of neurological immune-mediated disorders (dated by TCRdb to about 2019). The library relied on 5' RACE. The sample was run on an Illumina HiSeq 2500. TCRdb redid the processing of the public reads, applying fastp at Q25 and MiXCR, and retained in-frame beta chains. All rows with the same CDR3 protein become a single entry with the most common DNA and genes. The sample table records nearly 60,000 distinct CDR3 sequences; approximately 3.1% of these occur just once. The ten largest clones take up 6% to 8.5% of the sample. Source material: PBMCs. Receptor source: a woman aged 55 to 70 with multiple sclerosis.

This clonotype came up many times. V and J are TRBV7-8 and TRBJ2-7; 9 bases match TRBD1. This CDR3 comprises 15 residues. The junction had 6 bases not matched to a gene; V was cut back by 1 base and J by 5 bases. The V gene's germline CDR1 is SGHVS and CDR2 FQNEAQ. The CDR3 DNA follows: TGTGCCAGCAGCTTAGGCCGGGACAGGGCCCACGAGCAGTACTTC. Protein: CASSLGRDRAHEQYF.

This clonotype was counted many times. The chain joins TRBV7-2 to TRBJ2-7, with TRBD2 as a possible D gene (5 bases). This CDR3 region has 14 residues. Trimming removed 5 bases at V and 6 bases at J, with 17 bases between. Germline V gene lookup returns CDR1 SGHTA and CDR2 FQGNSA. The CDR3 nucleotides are TGTGCCAGCAGCCGATCGGACGGGATAGGCGAGCAGTACTTC. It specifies CASSRSDGIGEQYF.

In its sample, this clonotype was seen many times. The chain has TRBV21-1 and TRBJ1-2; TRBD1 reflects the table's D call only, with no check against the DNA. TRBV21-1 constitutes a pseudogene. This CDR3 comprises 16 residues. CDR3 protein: CASSHNADRANYGYTF. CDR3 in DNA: TGTGCCAGCAGCCATAACGCGGACAGGGCGAACTATGGCTACACCTTC.

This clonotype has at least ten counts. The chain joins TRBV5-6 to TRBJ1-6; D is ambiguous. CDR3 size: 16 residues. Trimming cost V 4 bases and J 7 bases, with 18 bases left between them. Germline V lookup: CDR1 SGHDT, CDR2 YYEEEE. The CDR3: CASSSSSGSRNSPLHF. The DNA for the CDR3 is TGTGCCAGCAGCAGCTCGAGTGGCTCTAGGAATTCACCCCTCCACTTT.

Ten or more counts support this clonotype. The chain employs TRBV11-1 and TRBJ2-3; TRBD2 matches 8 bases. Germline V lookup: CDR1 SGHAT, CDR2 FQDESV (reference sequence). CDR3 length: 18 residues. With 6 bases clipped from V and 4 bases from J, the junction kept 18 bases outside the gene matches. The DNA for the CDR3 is TGTGCCAGCAGTCGCCCCTCTGGCGGGGGGCCCGAAGCAGATACGCAGTATTTT. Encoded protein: CASSRPSGGGPEADTQYF.

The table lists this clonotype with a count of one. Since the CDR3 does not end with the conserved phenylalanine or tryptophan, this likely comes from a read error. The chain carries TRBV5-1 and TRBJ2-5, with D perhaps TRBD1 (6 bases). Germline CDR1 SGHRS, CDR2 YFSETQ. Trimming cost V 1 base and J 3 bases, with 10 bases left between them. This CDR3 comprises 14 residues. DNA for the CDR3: TGCGCCAGCAGCTTGCAGGGGTCCGAAGAGACCCAGTACAAC. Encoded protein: CASSLQGSEETQYN.

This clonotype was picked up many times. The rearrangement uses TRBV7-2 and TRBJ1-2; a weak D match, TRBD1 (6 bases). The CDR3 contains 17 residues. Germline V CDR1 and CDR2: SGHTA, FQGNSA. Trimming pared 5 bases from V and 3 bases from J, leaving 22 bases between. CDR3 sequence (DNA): TGTGCCAGCAGCCCGAGAGGGGGGTTTGGAACCCACTATGGCTACACCTTC. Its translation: CASSPRGGFGTHYGYTF.

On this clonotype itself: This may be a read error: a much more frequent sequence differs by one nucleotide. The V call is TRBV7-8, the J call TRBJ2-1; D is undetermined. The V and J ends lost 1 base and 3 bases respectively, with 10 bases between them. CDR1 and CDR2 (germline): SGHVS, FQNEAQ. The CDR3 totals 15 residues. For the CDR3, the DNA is TGTGCCAGCAGCTTAGAGAGAACGTACTACAATGAGCAGTTCTTC. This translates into CASSLERTYYNEQFF.

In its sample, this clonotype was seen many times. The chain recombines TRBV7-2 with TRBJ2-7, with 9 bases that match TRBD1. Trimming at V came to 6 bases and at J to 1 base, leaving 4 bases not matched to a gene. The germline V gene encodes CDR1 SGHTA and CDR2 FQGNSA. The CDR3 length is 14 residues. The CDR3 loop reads CASSPDRGSYEQYF. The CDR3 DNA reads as TGTGCCAGCAGTCCCGACAGGGGGTCCTACGAGCAGTACTTC. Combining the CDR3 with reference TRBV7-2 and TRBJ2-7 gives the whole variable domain GAGVSQSPSNKVTEKGKDVELRCDPISGHTALYWYRQSLGQGLEFLIYFQGNSAPDKSGLPSDRFSAERTGGSVSTLTIQRTQQEDSAVYLCASSPDRGSYEQYFGPGTRLTVT.

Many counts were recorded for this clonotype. The DNA of the CDR3 is TGCAGTGCTAGTTATGGCCCCACTACTGGGCAGCCCCAGCATTTT. It specifies CSASYGPTTGQPQHF. The chain joins TRBV20-1 to TRBJ1-5; D gene ambiguous. This CDR3 is built from 15 residues. CDR1 is DFQATT and CDR2 is SNEGSKA in the germline V gene (reference sequence). Deletions cut 3 bases from V and 7 bases from J, with 19 bases between.

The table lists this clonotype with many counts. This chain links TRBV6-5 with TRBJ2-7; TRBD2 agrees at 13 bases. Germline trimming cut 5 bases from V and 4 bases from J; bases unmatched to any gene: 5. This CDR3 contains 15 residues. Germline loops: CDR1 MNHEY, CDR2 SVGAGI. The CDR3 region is CASSTGTSGVYEQYF. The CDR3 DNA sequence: TGTGCCAGCAGTACAGGGACTAGCGGGGTTTACGAGCAGTACTTC.

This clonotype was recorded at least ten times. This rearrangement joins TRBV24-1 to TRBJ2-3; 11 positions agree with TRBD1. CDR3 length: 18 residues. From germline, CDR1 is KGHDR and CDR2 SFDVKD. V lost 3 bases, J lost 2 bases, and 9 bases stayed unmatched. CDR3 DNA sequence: TGTGCCACCAGTGATCCGACATGGGACAGGGGGTACACAGATACGCAGTATTTT. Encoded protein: CATSDPTWDRGYTDTQYF.

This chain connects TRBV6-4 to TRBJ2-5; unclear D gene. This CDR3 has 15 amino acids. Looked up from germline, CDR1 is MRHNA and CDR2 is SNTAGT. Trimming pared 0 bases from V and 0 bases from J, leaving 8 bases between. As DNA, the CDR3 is TGTGCCAGCAGTGACTCTGGCAGGAACCAAGAGACCCAGTACTTC. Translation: CASSDSGRNQETQYF.

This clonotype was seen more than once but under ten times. The CDR3 bases are TGTGCCAGAACCCTGCCGGTGAGACCAACCATCAAGTCCCAGTACTTC. This sequence encodes CARTLPVRPTIKSQYF. V is TRBV5-3 and J is TRBJ2-5, with D unresolved. TRBV5-3 is sorted into the ORF group, with uncertain function. Trimming took off 6 bases at V and 9 bases at J, with 27 bases between the two ends. The CDR3 totals 16 residues.

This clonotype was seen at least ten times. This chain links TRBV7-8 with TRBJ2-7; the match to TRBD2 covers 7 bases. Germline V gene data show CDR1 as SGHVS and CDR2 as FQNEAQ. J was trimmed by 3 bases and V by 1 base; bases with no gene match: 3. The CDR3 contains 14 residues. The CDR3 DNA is TGTGCCAGCAGCTTAGGGGACTACTTCTACGAGCAGTACTTC. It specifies CASSLGDYFYEQYF.

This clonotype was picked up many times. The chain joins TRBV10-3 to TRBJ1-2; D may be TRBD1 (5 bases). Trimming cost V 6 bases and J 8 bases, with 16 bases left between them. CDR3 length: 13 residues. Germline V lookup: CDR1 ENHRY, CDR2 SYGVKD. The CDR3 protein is CAISGGREQGYTF. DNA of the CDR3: TGTGCCATCAGCGGGGGGAGGGAACAAGGCTACACCTTC.

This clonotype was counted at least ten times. The DNA of the CDR3 is TGCGCCAGCAGCTTGAGATCCAGCGGGGACACCGGGGAGCTGTTTTTT. Translated: CASSLRSSGDTGELFF. The genes are TRBV5-1 and TRBJ2-2, with TRBD2 matching 7 bases. The CDR3 extends over 16 amino acids. Germline V gives CDR1 SGHRS, CDR2 YFSETQ. V shed 1 base and J 3 bases; nucleotides not matched to a gene: 6.

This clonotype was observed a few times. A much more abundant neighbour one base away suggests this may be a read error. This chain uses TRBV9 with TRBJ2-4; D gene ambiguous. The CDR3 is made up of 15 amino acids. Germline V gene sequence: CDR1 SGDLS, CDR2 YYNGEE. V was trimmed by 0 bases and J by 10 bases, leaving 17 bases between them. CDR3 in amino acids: CASSVGGHPGKIQYF. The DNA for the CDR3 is TGTGCCAGCAGCGTAGGAGGTCACCCTGGAAAAATTCAGTACTTC. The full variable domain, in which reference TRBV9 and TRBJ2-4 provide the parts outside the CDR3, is DSGVTQTPKHLITATGQRVTLRCSPRSGDLSVYWYQQSLDQGLQFLIQYYNGEERAKGNILERFSAQQFPDLHSELNLSSLELGDSALYFCASSVGGHPGKIQYFGAGTRLSVL.